The 5 T cell receptor beta chains given below trace back to one sample, sequenced in a study of technical replicates of blood from a few donors. Sequenced by immunoSEQ multiplex PCR; TCRdb stores in-frame clones only, minus some. This table has tens of thousands of clones, around 91% appearing once. Sequences were obtained from T cells isolated from PBMCs. The receptors were sampled from a human donor in good health. Some clones in this sample may be carry-over from other donors' samples.

This chain connects TRBV11-3 to TRBJ2-1; 8 nucleotides align to TRBD1. Unmatched junction bases numbered 0, after V lost 4 bases and J lost 4 bases. This CDR3 is built from 13 residues. The germline gives CDR1 SGHNT, CDR2 YENEEA. DNA for the CDR3: TGTGCCAGCAGCTGGACAGGGTACAATGAGCAGTTCTTC. This encodes CASSWTGYNEQFF.

The chain joins TRBV7-9 to TRBJ2-1; 9 bases map to TRBD2. There are 17 residues in the CDR3. Per germline, CDR1 SEHNR and CDR2 FQNEAQ (reference sequence). The J segment lost 0 bases and the V segment lost 5 bases, leaving 8 bases of the junction unmatched. The CDR3: CASSLRLAVTSYNEQFF. The CDR3 region has the DNA TGTGCCAGCAGCCTTCGACTAGCGGTGACCTCCTACAATGAGCAGTTCTTC.

The chain has TRBV7-9 and TRBJ1-5, with 10 bases aligning to TRBD1. After removal of 5 bases from V and 7 bases from J, the junction contained 5 bases not matched to a gene. The germline V gene encodes CDR1 SEHNR and CDR2 FQNEAQ (reference sequence). The CDR3 covers 14 residues. DNA for the CDR3: TGTGCCAGCAGCGAATGGACAGGGGGGCAGCCCCAGCATTTT. Translating gives CASSEWTGGQPQHF. Full variable domain (missing parts from reference TRBV7-9 and TRBJ1-5): DTGVSQNPRHKITKRGQNVTFRCDPISEHNRLYWYRQTLGQGPEFLTYFQNEAQLEKSRLLSDRFSAERPKGSFSTLEIQRTEQGDSAMYLCASSEWTGGQPQHFGDGTRLSIL.

The chain has TRBV7-2 and TRBJ1-2; tentatively, D is TRBD1 (5 bases). The germline V gene encodes CDR1 SGHTA and CDR2 FQGNSA. CDR3 length: 15 residues. Trimming left V 2 bases short and J 2 bases short, with 12 bases between. CDR3 DNA sequence: TGTGCCAGCAGCTTACTACCAGGGTCCAACTATGGCTACACCTTC. The encoded protein is CASSLLPGSNYGYTF.

The chain couples TRBV9 to TRBJ1-1; D is possibly TRBD1 (5 bases). With 5 bases removed from V and 5 bases from J, the gap between germline ends came to 13 bases. The CDR3 sequence is 13 residues long. Germline V CDR1 and CDR2: SGDLS, YYNGEE. The CDR3 coding sequence is TGTGCCAGCAGTGCTCAGGGAGGGACTGAAGCTTTCTTT. Protein: CASSAQGGTEAFF.